This entry features one T cell receptor beta chain sequence. These data are taken from a study of cytomegalovirus exposure and HLA in healthy donors. PCR primers comprised 60 Vbeta and 13 Jbeta primers. This table comes from immunoSEQ multiplex PCR, and its TCRdb copy is limited to in-frame clones, with some not included. In the table there are tens of thousands of clones, about three quarters of which are singletons. Trimming cost V 3 bases and J 2 bases; bases outside gene matches: 3. The CDR3 loop spans 16 amino acids. From germline, CDR1 is SGHRS and CDR2 YFSETQ. This TCR came from a woman aged 40 to 50 in good health and CMV-seropositive. This sequence joins TRBV5-1 and TRBJ2-2; 11 nucleotides agree with TRBD2. Specimen: PBMCs. The CDR3 is CASSSSGGINTGELFF. The CDR3, as DNA: TGCGCCAGCAGCTCTAGCGGGGGGATTAACACCGGGGAGCTGTTTTTT.